The present entry profiles one T cell receptor beta chain with its context. Its target is not known. TEMRA cells were FACS-enriched, while CD8+ and CD4+ T cells were negatively isolated. This sample is part of a study of CD8 T cells in Susac syndrome. Turning to the study itself: Susac syndrome patients were untreated, on corticosteroids with some adding intravenous immunoglobulin, or on intravenous immunoglobulin only. Study results and limitations: Clonal expansion was absent from the CD4+ T cell repertoires in Susac syndrome.

Random hexamers were used to reverse transcribe an amount of roughly 0.5 to 1 ug RNA. An immunoSEQ multiplex PCR generated amplified TCR beta CDR3 products spanning 54 Vbeta and 13 Jbeta. TCRdb reprocessed the immunoSEQ multiplex PCR reads with MiXCR, giving one entry per CDR3 protein. The table includes about 180,000 distinct CDR3 sequences, 90% to 95% detected once. The sequence was obtained from a human donor with Susac syndrome. Source material: CD4+ T cells from PBMCs.

The CDR3 here is CASPSGGNTGELFF. CDR3 in DNA: TGTGCCAGCCCAAGCGGGGGGAACACCGGGGAGCTGTTTTTT. V and J are TRBV18 and TRBJ2-2; 8 nucleotides align to TRBD2. This CDR3 region has 14 residues. The V gene end was trimmed by 8 bases and the J gene end by 1 base; junction bases not matched to a gene: 3. Germline CDR1 and CDR2: KGHSH and LQKENI.